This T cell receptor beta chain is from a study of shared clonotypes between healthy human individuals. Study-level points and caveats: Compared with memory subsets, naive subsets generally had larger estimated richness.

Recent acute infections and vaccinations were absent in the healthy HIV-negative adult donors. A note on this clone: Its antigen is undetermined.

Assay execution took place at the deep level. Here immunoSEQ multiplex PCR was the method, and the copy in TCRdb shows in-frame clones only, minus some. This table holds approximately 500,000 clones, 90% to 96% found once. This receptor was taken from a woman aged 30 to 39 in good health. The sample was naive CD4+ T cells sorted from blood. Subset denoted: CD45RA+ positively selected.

In DNA, the CDR3 is TGTGCCAGCAGCTTAGGGACAAACTACGAGCAGTACTTC. Protein product: CASSLGTNYEQYF. This chain links TRBV7-8 with TRBJ2-7; maybe TRBD1 (5 bases). Per the germline V gene, CDR1 is SGHVS and CDR2 is FQNEAQ. The CDR3 is 13 residues long. V gave up 1 base and J gave up 3 bases, with 7 bases separating them.